This T cell receptor (beta chain) emerged from a study of cytomegalovirus exposure and HLA in healthy donors. V lost 4 bases to trimming and J lost 5 bases, with 17 bases between them. CDR1 is MNHNY and CDR2 is SVGAGI in the germline V gene (reference sequence). The CDR3 loop spans 15 amino acids. Measured with immunoSEQ multiplex PCR; TCRdb has only the in-frame clones, and not every one. The repertoire has approximately 280,000 clones, 70% to 90% of them found once; the top ten carry 1%. The receptor was derived from a woman in her late teens or twenties in good health and CMV-seronegative. The specimen sequenced was PBMCs. The chain is built from TRBV6-6 and TRBJ1-1, with D hard to call. CDR3 DNA: TGTGCCAGCAGTTCCCCATGGGCAAGGATGACTGAAGCTTTCTTT. Translation gives CASSSPWARMTEAFF.